This T cell receptor beta chain was recovered during a study of blood T cell repertoires in COVID-19. Study overall: Acute and convalescent COVID-19 specimens originated in the United States, Italy and Spain. From T cells, B-cell-depleted T cells, or PBMCs came the material, which was cDNA or gDNA.

The germline gives CDR1 ENHRY, CDR2 SYGVKD. Unmatched junction bases numbered 6, after V lost 8 bases and J lost 9 bases. This CDR3 has 12 amino acids. Libraries were prepared by immunoSEQ multiplex PCR; TCRdb keeps only in-frame clonotypes and omits some of them. This sample has roughly 700,000 clones, with approximately 90% found just once. Material: peripheral blood. V gene TRBV10-3 combines with J gene TRBJ2-1; 8 bases line up with TRBD1. The receptor was derived from a woman between 18 and 29 years old with acute or convalescent COVID-19. CDR3 residues: CAIGRGHGEQFF. The CDR3 DNA follows: TGTGCCATCGGCAGGGGGCATGGTGAGCAGTTCTTC.